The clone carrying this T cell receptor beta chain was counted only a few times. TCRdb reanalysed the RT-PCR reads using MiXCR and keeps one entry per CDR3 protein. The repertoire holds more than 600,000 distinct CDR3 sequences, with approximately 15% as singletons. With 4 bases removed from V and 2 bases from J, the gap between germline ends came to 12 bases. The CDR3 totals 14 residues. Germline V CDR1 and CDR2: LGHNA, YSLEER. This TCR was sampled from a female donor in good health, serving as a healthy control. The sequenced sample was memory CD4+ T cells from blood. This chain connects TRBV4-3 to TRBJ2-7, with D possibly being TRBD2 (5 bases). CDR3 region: CASSRERGPYEQYF. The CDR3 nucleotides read TGCGCCAGCAGCCGGGAGCGCGGACCCTACGAGCAGTACTTC.